This is a list of T cell receptor beta chains from one sample in a study of T cells in Graves' hyperthyroidism and ophthalmopathy. TCRdb independently ran MiXCR on the multiplex PCR reads; one entry per CDR3 protein. The sample carries about 610,000 distinct CDR3 sequences, 14% to 15% recorded once. The source material was blood. The origin of the receptors is a woman aged 40-49 years with Graves' ophthalmopathy. Each CDR3 is given without its conserved first and last residue. Fields, in order: V gene, clone size, D gene, CDR3 protein. A D gene is named only where the DNA matches it firmly. Size is stated for part of the rows, as once, few or many counts, or as a class when the clone is expanded.

TRBV6-1	many	TRBD2	ASRLAGGRAYEQY
TRBV6-5	many	-	ASSYSIQQGTQY
TRBV6-2/TRBV6-3	many	-	ASEAGSGANVLT
TRBV27	many	-	ASSSTRSVQETQY
TRBV29-1	many	-	SVGHGTAEAF
TRBV28	-	-	ASSLTRIPPEIRLGTDTQY
TRBV6-2/TRBV6-3	-	TRBD1	ASSLYDRGNQPQH
TRBV18	many	TRBD1	ASSPPVQGETQY
TRBV4-3	few	TRBD2	ASSQGPGGYEQY
TRBV20-1	few	-	SARDRGSGWREQY
TRBV30	many	-	AWSVGAENTEAF
TRBV12-3/TRBV12-4	-	-	ATRGGFNQPQH
TRBV29-1	many	-	SVAENHYEQY
TRBV20-1	-	-	SAYQGRLEETQY
TRBV4-1	few	TRBD2	ASSHPLAGTYEQY
TRBV19	-	-	ASSAPGTSPYEQY
TRBV6-1	many	-	ASSETLGNQPQH
TRBV12-5	many	TRBD1	ASVQLGQGSRVNSYEQY
TRBV2	-	-	ANLNAGGGGYT
TRBV7-2	-	-	ASSLAEGDEQY
TRBV6-1	few	TRBD1	ASSWTGPANTGELF
TRBV7-9	many	-	ASNRDNMNTEAF
TRBV5-1	few	-	ASSHGGPQVYGYT
TRBV4-3	-	TRBD1	ASSQGQGAEKLF
TRBV2	-	-	ASSEETPDTGELF
TRBV29-1	-	-	SVGASRGGEQY
TRBV6-5	many	TRBD1	ASRTGQDNTEAF
TRBV6-1	many	-	ASTAGARGYT
TRBV7-4	-	-	GKAGPAVETQY
TRBV20-1	-	-	SARNTGNTGELF
TRBV4-1	few	-	ASSQEGANQPQH
TRBV19	many	-	ASMGREETQY
TRBV4-2	many	-	ASSQEREGFYGYT
TRBV27	many	-	ASRGSQETQY
TRBV7-2	many	-	ASELDRGGTGELF
TRBV14	few	-	ASSQFRAPRVGPPITSPGYT
TRBV7-2	-	-	ASSPAFTTYGYT
TRBV7-2	few	-	ASSFGAISGNTIY
TRBV7-9	many	-	ASSPLSSEQY
TRBV29-1	-	-	GGRFSGANVLT
TRBV7-2	many	-	ASSLDNGNTIY
TRBV12-3/TRBV12-4	-	-	ASRFGEMNTEAF
TRBV24-1	many	-	ATSEGPLGNSPLH
TRBV20-1	few	TRBD1	SAREDRVIVAANQPQH
TRBV6-2/TRBV6-3	many	TRBD2	ASSFAGGTYEQY
TRBV5-1	many	TRBD2	ASSSQLAGGSEQY
TRBV7-3	-	-	ASSFYIYSGNTIY
TRBV4-1	few	-	ASSQERKGYGYT
TRBV28	many	TRBD1	ASYGQGRSYEQY
TRBV27	many	TRBD1	ASRGTGRYTEAF
TRBV4-1	-	-	ASATGRLPRGYT